A selection of T cell receptor beta chains follows, all from one sample in a study of T cells in Graves' hyperthyroidism and ophthalmopathy. In TCRdb, the multiplex PCR reads were re-called with MiXCR into one record per CDR3 protein. The sample shows hundreds of thousands of distinct CDR3 sequences, about two fifths of them seen only once. Input material: blood. Receptors were obtained from a young man with Graves' hyperthyroidism. Each CDR3 is given with its conserved first and last residue. The D gene is left open where the match is weak. Expanded clones are given a class, and other clones once, few, many or no size at all.

CDR3 length | J gene | D gene | V gene | clone size | CDR3 protein | CDR3 DNA
13 | TRBJ2-7 | NA | TRBV29-1 | NA | CSVVGLTHYEQYF | TGCAGCGTTGTAGGACTAACCCACTACGAGCAGTACTTC
13 | TRBJ2-7 | TRBD1 | TRBV12-3/TRBV12-4 | few | CASTSDRQNEQYF | TGTGCCAGCACTTCGGACAGGCAGAACGAGCAGTACTTC
14 | TRBJ1-1 | NA | TRBV7-3 | many | CASSLQPGNTEAFF | TGTGCCAGCAGCTTACAGCCCGGGAACACTGAAGCTTTCTTT
11 | TRBJ1-2 | NA | TRBV10-3 | NA | CAISFPSGYTF | TGTGCCATCAGTTTCCCCTCGGGCTACACCTTC
15 | TRBJ1-1 | NA | TRBV10-3 | many | CAISESKGVSTEAFF | TGTGCCATCAGTGAGTCTAAGGGGGTATCCACTGAAGCTTTCTTT
8 | TRBJ2-6 | NA | TRBV20-1 | once | CSASVGTF | TGCAGTGCTAGCGTCGGGACTTTC
18 | TRBJ2-7 | TRBD2 | TRBV12-3/TRBV12-4 | NA | CASINRRMASGSSYEQYF | TGTGCCAGCATCAATCGGCGTATGGCTAGCGGGTCCTCCTACGAGCAGTACTTC
14 | TRBJ2-3 | NA | TRBV29-1 | NA | CSVAQATPTDTQYF | TGCAGCGTAGCACAGGCGACACCCACAGATACGCAGTATTTT
14 | TRBJ2-5 | NA | TRBV20-1 | few | CSARTPLSQETQYF | TGCAGTGCAAGGACACCTCTATCCCAAGAGACCCAGTACTTC
14 | TRBJ1-6 | NA | TRBV7-2 | many | CASSYSPPVAPLHF | TGTGCCAGCAGCTACTCTCCCCCGGTTGCACCCCTCCACTTT
15 | TRBJ1-6 | TRBD1 | TRBV28 | NA | CASGLGDRGNSPLHF | TGTGCCAGCGGCCTCGGGGACAGGGGCAATTCACCCCTCCACTTT
12 | TRBJ1-1 | NA | TRBV5-1 | NA | CACSLGESEAFF | TGCGCCTGCAGCTTAGGGGAATCTGAAGCTTTCTTT
18 | TRBJ1-6 | TRBD1 | TRBV6-6 | NA | CASSSNRDRASYNSPLHF | TGTGCCAGCAGCTCCAACCGGGACAGAGCCTCCTATAATTCACCCCTCCACTTT
12 | TRBJ1-2 | NA | TRBV7-8 | NA | CASSLQREGYTF | TGTGCCAGCAGCTTACAGCGGGAAGGCTACACCTTC
12 | TRBJ2-1 | NA | TRBV29-1 | NA | CSVETELDEQFF | TGCAGCGTTGAGACAGAATTGGATGAGCAGTTCTTC
16 | TRBJ2-7 | NA | TRBV4-3 | NA | CASSPGGQRAGVEQYF | TGCGCCAGCAGCCCGGGGGGACAAAGAGCAGGGGTCGAGCAGTACTTC
16 | TRBJ2-7 | NA | TRBV19 | NA | CASSDRRGQGGYEQYF | TGTGCCAGCAGTGACCGGCGGGGTCAGGGGGGCTACGAGCAGTACTTC
14 | TRBJ1-5 | NA | TRBV19 | many | CASRPRGGHQPQHF | TGTGCCAGTAGGCCTCGGGGGGGGCATCAGCCCCAGCATTTT
15 | TRBJ2-5 | NA | TRBV29-1 | NA | CSVEVAHLAQETQYF | TGCAGCGTTGAAGTGGCTCACCTAGCCCAAGAGACCCAGTACTTC
14 | TRBJ1-2 | TRBD1 | TRBV2 | many | CASSSIQGADGYTF | TGTGCCAGCAGTTCCATACAGGGGGCAGATGGCTACACCTTC
13 | TRBJ1-1 | NA | TRBV6-5 | few | CASRDQGLTEAFF | TGTGCCAGCCGAGATCAGGGATTGACTGAAGCTTTCTTT
11 | TRBJ1-2 | TRBD1 | TRBV25-1 | many | CASGDRGGYTF | TGTGCCAGCGGGGACAGAGGAGGCTACACCTTC
16 | TRBJ2-7 | NA | TRBV7-9 | NA | CASSLAPRDDPYEQYF | TGTGCCAGCAGCTTAGCGCCCAGGGACGATCCCTACGAGCAGTACTTC
14 | TRBJ2-5 | TRBD1 | TRBV2 | few | CASVPGQGQETQYF | TGTGCCAGCGTTCCGGGACAGGGACAAGAGACCCAGTACTTC
15 | TRBJ2-5 | NA | TRBV10-3 | many | CAISPRTGREETQYF | TGTGCCATCAGTCCCCGGACAGGGAGGGAAGAGACCCAGTACTTC
16 | TRBJ2-5 | TRBD2 | TRBV5-5 | NA | CASSQRGGGVQETQYF | TGTGCCAGCAGCCAAAGGGGCGGGGGGGTGCAAGAGACCCAGTACTTC
14 | TRBJ1-1 | NA | TRBV12-3/TRBV12-4 | NA | CASSYTSANTEAFF | TGTGCCAGCAGCTACACTAGCGCGAACACTGAAGCTTTCTTT
14 | TRBJ1-4 | TRBD1 | TRBV12-3/TRBV12-4 | many | CASSSDRVGEKLFF | TGTGCCAGCAGTTCCGACAGGGTGGGTGAAAAACTGTTTTTT
14 | TRBJ2-7 | NA | TRBV29-1 | many | CSVVRGGRQFEQYF | TGCAGCGTTGTGCGCGGAGGGAGGCAGTTCGAGCAGTACTTC
14 | TRBJ2-7 | NA | TRBV2 | NA | CASRGGPPPYEQYF | TGTGCCAGCAGAGGGGGGCCTCCGCCATACGAGCAGTACTTC
14 | TRBJ1-2 | NA | TRBV19 | many | CASSSPGRSYGYTF | TGTGCCAGTAGTTCGCCGGGACGGTCCTATGGCTACACCTTC
12 | TRBJ1-1 | TRBD1 | TRBV19 | few | CASSGDPGGAFF | TGTGCCAGTAGTGGGGACCCAGGGGGAGCTTTCTTT
17 | TRBJ1-1 | TRBD1 | TRBV19 | few | CASSTSGTGGLNTEAFF | TGTGCCAGTAGTACCTCCGGGACAGGGGGCTTAAACACTGAAGCTTTCTTT
13 | TRBJ1-3 | TRBD1 | TRBV12-3/TRBV12-4 | NA | CASSGTEGNTIYF | TGTGCCAGCAGCGGGACAGAAGGAAACACCATATATTTT
17 | TRBJ1-2 | TRBD1 | TRBV20-1 | few | CSARPSGTGEIYYGYTF | TGCAGTGCTAGACCATCCGGGACAGGGGAGATCTACTATGGCTACACCTTC
15 | TRBJ1-1 | TRBD1 | TRBV5-1 | few | CASKGQGLANTEAFF | TGCGCCAGCAAGGGACAGGGACTCGCGAACACTGAAGCTTTCTTT
13 | TRBJ1-1 | TRBD1 | TRBV19 | many | CASKGQGVSEAFF | TGTGCCAGTAAGGGACAGGGGGTTAGCGAAGCTTTCTTT
15 | TRBJ2-7 | NA | TRBV10-3 | many | CAISESGTTTYEQYF | TGTGCCATCAGTGAGTCGGGGACCACCACCTACGAGCAGTACTTC
16 | TRBJ2-2 | TRBD2 | TRBV5-4 | NA | CASRNSLAGNTGELFF | TGTGCCAGCAGGAACTCACTAGCGGGGAACACCGGGGAGCTGTTTTTT
12 | TRBJ2-7 | TRBD1 | TRBV10-3 | NA | CAISDGQGEQYF | TGTGCCATCAGTGACGGACAGGGGGAGCAGTACTTC
12 | TRBJ1-6 | NA | TRBV25-1 | many | CATTGDNSPLHF | TGTGCCACCACAGGAGATAATTCACCCCTCCACTTT
16 | TRBJ1-5 | NA | TRBV6-5 | NA | CASSFSTGYSNQPQHF | TGTGCCAGCAGTTTCTCGACAGGTTATAGCAATCAGCCCCAGCATTTT
15 | TRBJ2-5 | NA | TRBV20-1 | few | CSARDFITGQETQYF | TGCAGTGCTAGAGATTTCATTACGGGTCAAGAGACCCAGTACTTC
15 | TRBJ1-3 | NA | TRBV4-1 | once | CASSPYLVSGNTIYF | TGCGCCAGCAGCCCCTACCTGGTCTCTGGAAACACCATATATTTT